Sequencing of this TCR beta chain was carried out in a study of vaccination and CD4 T cells after COVID-19. Study-level findings and limits: Spike mono-reactivity was shown by 304 of 307 vaccine-specific clones in convalescent patients. From around 20 to 38, the median of SARS-CoV-2-reactive clonotypes rose without reaching significance.

Of note for this clonotype: The antigen remains unidentified.

V shed 5 bases and J shed 6 bases, with 14 bases lying between them. The length of the CDR3 is 14 residues. Treatment indicated: roughly 10-day PBMC culture with coronavirus spike peptide pools or control peptides (ViraFEST assay). Cultured CD4+ T cells had their DNA profiled by the Oncomine TCR Beta short-read assay. Extraction of genomic DNA was performed on cultured CD4+ T cells. TCRdb re-called the PCR reads through MiXCR, storing one row per CDR3 protein. The repertoire holds about 7,100 distinct CDR3 sequences, around three fifths seen once, with about 20% in the top ten. The clonotype comes from a human donor who had recovered from COVID-19. This sequence joins TRBV12-3 or TRBV12-4 and TRBJ1-5; no firm D call. Specimen: CD4+ T cells from blood, cultured in vitro. Here the CDR3 reads CASSPSVSAQPQHF. The CDR3 DNA is TGTGCCAGCAGTCCCTCGGTCTCGGCTCAGCCCCAGCATTTT.